This T cell receptor beta chain derives from a study of shared clonotypes between healthy human individuals. General study results and limits: Only blood samples were collected, and tissue repertoires likely differ.

This CDR3 spans 17 amino acids. Per germline, CDR1 SGHRS and CDR2 YFSETQ. V shed 0 bases and J shed 1 base, with 13 bases lying between them. To note about this clone: Antigen specificity is unknown.

TCRdb keeps only in-frame clones here, not all; method: immunoSEQ multiplex PCR. The top ten clones hold 10% of a sample with around 330,000 clones, roughly 70% of them seen once. This rearrangement joins TRBV5-1 to TRBJ2-2; a weak D match, TRBD1 (6 bases). The clonotype comes from a man aged 30 to 45 in good health. Sequencing was done on a sample of memory CD4+ T cells sorted from blood. Specified subset: CD45RA-negative fraction. CDR3 coding DNA: TGCGCCAGCAGCTTGGCCAGGGGCCTTGAGAACACCGGGGAGCTGTTTTTT. Its translation is CASSLARGLENTGELFF. Filled out from reference TRBV5-1 and TRBJ2-2, the complete variable domain reads KAGVTQTPRYLIKTRGQQVTLSCSPISGHRSVSWYQQTPGQGLQFLFEYFSETQRNKGNFPGRFSGRQFSNSRSEMNVSTLELGDSALYLCASSLARGLENTGELFFGEGSRLTVL.